One sample yielded the 15 T cell receptor beta chains listed below, sequenced in a study of T cells in Graves' hyperthyroidism and ophthalmopathy. The source material, RNA transcripts, was used to amplify TCR beta CDR3 regions. The primer set for the first-round RT-PCR of the TCR CDR3 was HTBI. TCRdb fed the multiplex PCR reads into MiXCR, producing one record per CDR3 protein. The sample holds fewer than 550,000 distinct CDR3 sequences; around a quarter are singletons and the top ten take around 11%. Input material: blood. The receptors come from a woman younger than 45 with Graves' ophthalmopathy.

In its sample, this clonotype was seen many times. This chain connects TRBV6-1 to TRBJ2-5; D is perhaps TRBD1 or TRBD2 (5 bases each). Germline CDR1 MNHNS, CDR2 SASEGT. The CDR3 consists of 16 residues. V was cut by 3 bases and J by 3 bases, with 17 bases left in between. CDR3 in amino acids: CASSDRLWGSKETQYF. The CDR3 nucleotides read TGTGCCAGCAGTGACCGATTGTGGGGGAGCAAAGAGACCCAGTACTTC.

A note on this clonotype: An end of the junction does not agree with germline; a read error may underlie this. The chain employs TRBV7-7 and TRBJ1-5; 7 bases match TRBD1. The germline gives CDR1 SSHAT, CDR2 FNYEAQ (reference sequence). This CDR3 spans 17 amino acids. In nucleotides, the CDR3 is TGTGCTAGCAGCTTAGTTGACAGGGCCGGTAGCAATCAGCCCCAGCATTTT. Its protein product is CASSLVDRAGSNQPQHF.

This clonotype showed up many times. The rearrangement links TRBV4-1 to TRBJ1-3, with D uncertain. CDR3 length: 17 amino acids. V was cut by 0 bases and J by 0 bases, with 12 bases left in between. Germline V CDR1 and CDR2: MGHRA, YSYEKL. CDR3: CASSQDSGGLSGNTIYF. CDR3 DNA sequence: TGCGCCAGCAGCCAAGATTCGGGAGGCCTCTCTGGAAACACCATATATTTT.

The V and J genes are TRBV5-1 and TRBJ2-5; D is possibly TRBD1 (6 bases). The CDR3 has 16 residues. From germline, CDR1 is SGHRS and CDR2 YFSETQ. V lost 4 bases and J 3 bases, leaving 19 bases between the germline ends. This chain's CDR3 is CASSRRDNKGEETQYF. The CDR3 DNA is TGCGCCAGCAGCCGCCGGGACAACAAGGGGGAAGAGACCCAGTACTTC.

As for this clonotype: Relative to the germline gene, one junction end is altered; a read error may explain this. The rearrangement links TRBV12-3 or TRBV12-4 to TRBJ1-2; the match to TRBD1 covers 9 bases. The CDR3 contains 14 residues. CDR3 coding DNA: TGTGCCAGCACCCTGACAGGGGGTTACTATGGTTACACCTTC. As protein: CASTLTGGYYGYTF.

This clonotype was picked up many times. The J gene is TRBJ2-5, the V gene TRBV28; 7 bases map to TRBD1. CDR3 length: 15 residues. Germline V gene lookup returns CDR1 MDHEN and CDR2 SYDVKM. Trimming at V came to 6 bases and at J to 2 bases, leaving 9 bases not matched to a gene. CDR3 in amino acids: CASSPQGIRQETQYF. The CDR3 nucleotides are TGTGCCAGCAGCCCACAGGGGATCAGGCAAGAGACCCAGTACTTC.

This clonotype was seen repeatedly, ten times or more. This rearrangement joins TRBV7-8 to TRBJ1-6; the match to TRBD1 covers 7 bases. The J segment lost 0 bases and the V segment lost 4 bases, leaving 6 bases of the junction unmatched. Germline V gene lookup returns CDR1 SGHVS and CDR2 FQNEAQ. This CDR3 comprises 17 residues. For the CDR3, the DNA is TGTGCCAGCAGCTCTTGGGACAGTGGCTCCTATAATTCACCCCTCCACTTT. Amino acid sequence: CASSSWDSGSYNSPLHF.

This clonotype was recorded at least ten times. The chain recombines TRBV6-1 with TRBJ2-5, with a possible D match to TRBD1 (5 bases). Per the germline V gene, CDR1 is MNHNS and CDR2 is SASEGT. Deletions cut 1 base from V and 5 bases from J, with 14 bases between. The CDR3 is 15 residues long. The CDR3 spells CASSEEVRVGETQYF. The DNA of the CDR3 is TGTGCCAGCAGTGAAGAAGTCAGGGTAGGGGAGACCCAGTACTTC.

This clonotype was observed many times. The V gene is TRBV6-1, the J gene TRBJ2-7, with D perhaps TRBD1 (6 bases). This CDR3 contains 19 residues. The V gene lost 4 bases and the J gene lost 3 bases, with 28 bases spanning the gap. Germline assignment: CDR1 MNHNS and CDR2 SASEGT. The CDR3 nucleotides are TGTGCCAGCAGTGTGACAGGCGGAATACCCCTTCTTAAAATCTACGAGCAGTACTTC. Translation gives CASSVTGGIPLLKIYEQYF.

Many counts were recorded for this clonotype. The V and J genes are TRBV19 and TRBJ1-5; D ambiguous. Trimming cost V 3 bases and J 0 bases, with 21 bases left between them. CDR1 LNHDA and CDR2 SQIVND come from the germline V gene (reference sequence). The CDR3 totals 19 residues. CDR3 loop: CASSIGVIGPEYSNQPQHF. The CDR3 DNA is TGTGCCAGTAGTATTGGCGTAATCGGTCCGGAATATAGCAATCAGCCCCAGCATTTT.

V is TRBV25-1 and J is TRBJ2-2; TRBD2 is a possible D gene (5 bases). Germline V gene sequence: CDR1 MGHDK, CDR2 SYGVNS. Trimming stripped 2 bases from V and 6 bases from J, with 10 bases between. This CDR3 contains 14 residues. The CDR3 coding sequence is TGTGCCAGCAGTGAAACGGGGTGGGCCGGGGAGCTGTTTTTT. Its protein is CASSETGWAGELFF. The whole variable domain, remainder taken from reference TRBV25-1 and TRBJ2-2, is EADIYQTPRYLVIGTGKKITLECSQTMGHDKMYWYQQDPGMELHLIHYSYGVNSTEKGDLSSESTVSRIRTEHFPLTLESARPSHTSQYLCASSETGWAGELFFGEGSRLTVL.

The chain links TRBV30 to TRBJ2-6; D gene uncertain. Looked up from germline, CDR1 is GTSNPN and CDR2 is SVGIG (reference sequence). V was shortened by 2 bases and J by 0 bases, with 5 bases between the two germline ends. The CDR3 extends over 14 amino acids. This CDR3 reads CAWSTYSGANVLTF. The DNA for the CDR3 is TGTGCCTGGAGTACCTACTCTGGGGCCAACGTCCTGACTTTC.

This clonotype was recorded at least ten times. The genes are TRBV6-4 and TRBJ1-2, with D hard to call. From germline, CDR1 is MRHNA and CDR2 SNTAGT. Trimming pared 6 bases from V and 4 bases from J, leaving 9 bases between. There are 12 residues in the CDR3. This CDR3 reads CASSGATYGYTF. CDR3 nucleotide sequence: TGTGCCAGCAGCGGAGCAACCTATGGCTACACCTTC.

V gene TRBV11-1 combines with J gene TRBJ2-3; 9 nucleotides align to TRBD1. Germline lookup yields CDR1 SGHAT and CDR2 FQDESV (reference sequence). The CDR3 contains 15 residues. V gave up 5 bases and J gave up 2 bases; unmatched junction bases: 5. The CDR3 nucleotides are TGTGCCAGCAGCCGGACAGGGGTGAACACAGATACGCAGTATTTT. Its translation: CASSRTGVNTDTQYF. The full variable domain, in which reference TRBV11-1 and TRBJ2-3 provide the parts outside the CDR3, is EAEVAQSPRYKITEKSQAVAFWCDPISGHATLYWYRQILGQGPELLVQFQDESVVDDSQLPKDRFSAERLKGVDSTLKIQPAELGDSAMYLCASSRTGVNTDTQYFGPGTRLTVL.

A note on this clonotype: One end of the junction does not line up with germline, which may come from a read error. V usage is TRBV6-1 and J usage is TRBJ2-7; 7 bases fit TRBD1. CDR1 is MNHNS and CDR2 is SASEGT in the germline V gene. This CDR3 is built from 13 residues. CDR3 bases: TGCGCCAGCAGTATGACAGGGACCTACGAGCAGTACTTC. Translating gives CASSMTGTYEQYF.